This T cell receptor beta chain originates from a study of blood T cells in healthy people across ages. Whole-study results and caveats: Samples with more naive T cells showed higher observed beta diversity.

This clonotype was detected a few times. Its antigen remains unknown. The V and J ends lost 3 bases and 5 bases, in that order; junction bases with no gene match: 6. The CDR3 loop spans 13 amino acids. The germline gives CDR1 DFQATT, CDR2 SNEGSKA (reference sequence). Combining a sample-barcoded 5' primer with a J-beta primer mix, a second PCR ran for about 6 to 11 cycles. Each cDNA molecule, via a template-switch adaptor with 12 random nucleotides, was tagged. TCRdb re-called the 5' RACE reads with MiXCR, one entry per CDR3 protein. This table has around 1,100,000 distinct CDR3 sequences, around two fifths appearing once. The sample, about 9.2 milliliters of peripheral blood, was drawn from each donor.

The sequence derives from a man between 18 and 29 years old in good health. Sample: blood. V usage is TRBV20-1 and J usage is TRBJ1-2, with 7 bases lining up with TRBD1. The CDR3 reads CSASTGDGYGYTF. In nucleotides, the CDR3 is TGCAGTGCTAGTACAGGGGATGGATATGGCTACACCTTC.